This passage covers 16 T cell receptor beta chains from one sample sequenced in a study of blood T cells in healthy people across ages. Sample-barcoded 5' priming and a J-beta primer mix drove a second PCR of roughly 6 to 12 cycles. TCRdb reanalysed the 5' RACE reads using MiXCR and keeps one entry per CDR3 protein. This table has 650,000 to 900,000 distinct CDR3 sequences, approximately 67% appearing once. The sample comprised blood. The receptors were gathered from a man aged 30-40 years in good health.

V is TRBV30 and J is TRBJ2-5, with a possible D match to TRBD2 (5 bases). Trimming shortened V by 2 bases and J by 5 bases, and 9 bases separated the two germline ends. CDR1 GTSNPN and CDR2 SVGIG come from the germline V gene (reference sequence). The CDR3 covers 12 residues. CDR3 nucleotide sequence: TGTGCCTGGAGTCTAGCCGGGGAGACCCAGTACTTC. Residues: CAWSLAGETQYF.

This clonotype was recorded only once. The rearrangement joins TRBV12-3 or TRBV12-4 to TRBJ2-1; D is ambiguous. With 6 bases removed from V and 7 bases from J, the gap between germline ends came to 25 bases. The CDR3 sequence is 17 residues long. CDR3 sequence reads: CASSPETSALRSNEQFF. DNA of the CDR3: TGTGCCAGCAGCCCCGAGACGAGCGCCCTCAGAAGTAATGAGCAGTTCTTC.

The chain joins TRBV29-1 to TRBJ2-3; 7 bases are a match to TRBD2. In germline, CDR1 is SQVTM, CDR2 ANQGSEA. The CDR3 has 12 residues. The V gene end was trimmed by 4 bases and the J gene end by 4 bases; junction bases not matched to a gene: 2. The CDR3 nucleotides are TGCAGCGTTGGGACTAGAGCAGATACGCAGTATTTT. Encoded protein: CSVGTRADTQYF.

The chain carries TRBV29-1 and TRBJ2-7; tentatively, D is TRBD1 or TRBD2 (5 bases each). Germline V gene data show CDR1 as SQVTM and CDR2 as ANQGSEA. Trimming removed 4 bases from V and 2 bases from J, with 9 bases in between. The CDR3 has 12 residues. The CDR3 coding sequence is TGCAGCGTTGGTTTGGGGGCCTACGAGCAGTACTTC. Protein sequence: CSVGLGAYEQYF.

V and J are TRBV4-1 and TRBJ2-3, with D perhaps TRBD1 (6 bases). The CDR3 covers 15 residues. Germline V gene sequence: CDR1 MGHRA, CDR2 YSYEKL. The V and J ends lost 7 bases and 1 base respectively, with 15 bases between them. The CDR3 region is CASTSKAGGTDTQYF. Here the CDR3 DNA reads TGCGCCAGCACCTCGAAGGCAGGGGGCACAGATACGCAGTATTTT.

This clonotype was counted between two and nine times. J is TRBJ2-7 and V is TRBV12-3 or TRBV12-4; D tentatively fits TRBD1 or TRBD2 (5 bases each). V was shortened by 5 bases and J by 0 bases, with 11 bases between the two germline ends. This CDR3 is built from 14 residues. CDR3 sequence reads: CASSKGTVSYEQYF. CDR3 nucleotide sequence: TGTGCCAGCAGTAAAGGGACCGTCTCCTACGAGCAGTACTTC.

The chain uses TRBV27 and TRBJ2-5; D is unresolved. In germline, CDR1 is MNHEY, CDR2 SMNVEV (reference sequence). The CDR3 consists of 14 residues. V was pared by 4 bases and J by 7 bases, with 16 bases between. CDR3 region: CASSSLVVGGTQYF. The CDR3 DNA follows: TGTGCCAGCAGTTCGTTGGTAGTAGGCGGGACCCAGTACTTC.

In this sample, this clonotype turned up once. This sequence joins TRBV20-1 and TRBJ2-7; D uncertain. The J call could be wrong; TRBJ2-5 is a better fit for the DNA end. CDR3 length: 11 amino acids. From germline, CDR1 is DFQATT and CDR2 SNEGSKA (reference sequence). The CDR3 DNA reads TGCAGTGCGGTTTCCAGAGAGACCCAGTACTTC. Protein sequence: CSAVSRETQYF.

The chain carries TRBV20-1 and TRBJ2-3; TRBD1 matches 10 bases. The CDR3 covers 18 residues. V was clipped by 4 bases and J by 2 bases; unmatched bases: 15. CDR1 DFQATT and CDR2 SNEGSKA come from the germline V gene (reference sequence). The CDR3 region is CSATRRTGGLTPTDTQYF. The CDR3 DNA is TGCAGTGCTACCAGGCGGACAGGGGGACTGACACCCACAGATACGCAGTATTTT.

This clonotype was picked up a small number of times. The V and J genes are TRBV5-1 and TRBJ1-2; a weak D match, TRBD1 (6 bases). The CDR3 contains 13 residues. Germline-derived CDR1 and CDR2 are SGHRS and YFSETQ. Trimming left V 4 bases short and J 8 bases short, with 15 bases between. The CDR3 coding sequence is TGCGCCAGCAGCGAGACAGGCTTCCGGGGCTACACCTTC. Residues: CASSETGFRGYTF.

The chain combines TRBV6-6 with TRBJ2-5; 12 bases agree with TRBD2. The CDR3 contains 17 residues. V lost 5 bases, J lost 0 bases, and 7 bases stayed unmatched. Per germline, CDR1 MNHNY and CDR2 SVGAGI (reference sequence). CDR3 residues: CASSKSTSGGYQETQYF. CDR3 sequence (DNA): TGTGCCAGCAGTAAATCTACTAGCGGGGGGTACCAAGAGACCCAGTACTTC.

This chain joins TRBV7-2 and TRBJ2-5; D not resolved. The V and J ends lost 1 base and 1 base respectively, with 10 bases between them. Germline CDR1 is SGHTA and CDR2 is FQGNSA. This CDR3 comprises 15 residues. CDR3 bases: TGTGCCAGCAGCTTAGGGTGGATAGCCCAAGAGACCCAGTACTTC. Its translation: CASSLGWIAQETQYF.

The rearrangement joins TRBV6-4 to TRBJ2-1; 7 nucleotides agree with TRBD2. J lost 6 bases, V lost 11 bases, and 10 bases had no gene match. The CDR3 has 13 residues. Germline CDR1 and CDR2: MRHNA and SNTAGT. CDR3 nucleotides: TGTGCCTGTGGGGGACTATCACTCAATGAGCAGTTCTTC. It translates to CACGGLSLNEQFF.

The chain uses TRBV25-1 and TRBJ1-1; 12 bases are shared with TRBD1. Per germline, CDR1 MGHDK and CDR2 SYGVNS. The ends lost 6 bases at V and 11 bases at J; junction bases unmatched: 13. The CDR3 runs to 15 residues. As DNA, the CDR3 is TGTGCCAGCAGCCCCGCGGGGACAGGGGGCCTCAGGGCTTTCTTT. Amino acid sequence: CASSPAGTGGLRAFF.

The rearrangement joins TRBV7-9 to TRBJ2-1; a weak D match, TRBD1 (5 bases). With 0 bases removed from V and 8 bases from J, the gap between germline ends came to 17 bases. The germline gives CDR1 SEHNR, CDR2 FQNEAQ (reference sequence). This CDR3 comprises 16 residues. This CDR3 reads CASSLALIAGYHEQFF. DNA of the CDR3: TGTGCCAGCAGCTTAGCGCTAATCGCAGGGTATCATGAGCAGTTCTTC.

The chain carries TRBV7-2 and TRBJ1-2; no clear D. This CDR3 has 16 residues. Germline CDR1 reads SGHTA; CDR2 reads FQGNSA. V dropped 5 bases and J dropped 8 bases, with 24 bases sitting between them. CDR3 protein: CASSPDIPWGLYGYTF. The CDR3 DNA reads TGTGCCAGCAGCCCAGATATCCCATGGGGTCTATACGGCTACACCTTC.